Each of the 26 T cell receptor beta chains below was sequenced from the same sample in a study of monozygotic twins with inflammatory bowel disease. TCRdb reprocessed the 5' RACE reads, with one entry per CDR3 protein and no DNA. The listing contains about 450,000 distinct CDR3 sequences. What was sequenced was blood. The receptor set was obtained from a human donor with ulcerative colitis or Crohn's disease, or a healthy co-twin of an affected twin (not recorded which).

The chain carries TRBV19 and TRBJ1-3; TCRdb proposes TRBD1, but this gene call is untestable without DNA. The CDR3 totals 14 residues. Germline V gene sequence: CDR1 LNHDA, CDR2 SQIVND (reference sequence). The CDR3 spells CASSRASSGNTIYF.

This CDR3 is CASSDGRGGDEQFF. This chain joins TRBV2 and TRBJ2-1; TCRdb selects TRBD1, and the lack of DNA leaves this call unchecked. Germline CDR1 is SNHLY and CDR2 is FYNNEI. The CDR3 spans 14 residues.

J is TRBJ2-2 and V is TRBV9; TCRdb designates TRBD1, a call that cannot be tested without DNA. Germline lookup yields CDR1 SGDLS and CDR2 YYNGEE. The CDR3 contains 16 residues. CDR3 amino acids: CASSINPFAGEGELFF.

This chain connects TRBV7-2 to TRBJ2-5. Germline assignment: CDR1 SGHTA and CDR2 FQGNSA. This CDR3 region has 13 residues. CDR3 amino acids: CASSFLKEETQYF.

The chain is built from TRBV4-2 and TRBJ2-5; TCRdb calls TRBD2, which cannot be checked without DNA. The CDR3 runs to 14 residues. The V gene's germline CDR1 is LGHNA and CDR2 YNFKEQ. This CDR3 is CASSQGGGWETQYF.

This rearrangement joins TRBV4-2 to TRBJ2-1; TCRdb calls TRBD2, which cannot be checked without DNA. CDR3 length: 15 amino acids. From germline, CDR1 is LGHNA and CDR2 YNFKEQ. CDR3 loop: CASSPLLAGYNEQFF.

The V gene is TRBV3-1, the J gene TRBJ2-1. The CDR3 covers 15 residues. CDR1 and CDR2 (germline): LGHDT, YNNKEL (reference sequence). The CDR3 loop is CASSLTRDSYNEQFF.

The V gene is TRBV7-2, the J gene TRBJ2-7. CDR1 is SGHTA, CDR2 FQGNSA, per germline. CDR3 size: 15 residues. This CDR3 is CASSLEVANNYEQYF.

This chain connects TRBV2 to TRBJ1-2; TCRdb calls TRBD1, which cannot be checked without DNA. CDR3 length: 13 residues. CDR1 SNHLY and CDR2 FYNNEI come from the germline V gene. The chain's CDR3 is CASSADRSYGYTF. Variable domain in full (rest from reference TRBV2 and TRBJ1-2): EPEVTQTPSHQVTQMGQEVILRCVPISNHLYFYWYRQILGQKVEFLVSFYNNEISEKSEIFDDQFSVERPDGSNFTLKIRSTKLEDSAMYFCASSADRSYGYTFGSGTRLTVV.

The J gene is TRBJ2-2, the V gene TRBV7-8; there is no DNA to check the TCRdb D call of TRBD2. This CDR3 has 15 amino acids. Germline CDR1 reads SGHVS; CDR2 reads FQNEAQ. CDR3 amino acids: CASSDRTSGAGELFF.

The chain is built from TRBV2 and TRBJ2-2; TCRdb designates TRBD1, a call that cannot be tested without DNA. The germline V gene encodes CDR1 SNHLY and CDR2 FYNNEI. CDR3 length: 17 amino acids. The CDR3 spells CASRLRGTRQNTGELFF.

The chain carries TRBV19 and TRBJ1-1; TCRdb selects TRBD1, and the lack of DNA leaves this call unchecked. There are 16 residues in the CDR3. Germline CDR1 reads LNHDA; CDR2 reads SQIVND (reference sequence). The CDR3 here is CASSTGTGKRRTEAFF.

The rearrangement uses TRBV5-1 and TRBJ1-1. From germline, CDR1 is SGHRS and CDR2 YFSETQ. The CDR3 extends over 13 amino acids. CDR3 amino acids: CASSSGGKTEAFF.

The gene calls are TRBV5-4 and TRBJ2-1; the TRBD2 assignment by TCRdb is unverifiable without DNA. The CDR3 covers 14 residues. Per germline, CDR1 SGHNT and CDR2 YYREEE (reference sequence). The CDR3 is CASSSGTSVWEQFF.

The chain joins TRBV7-3 to TRBJ1-5; the D call from TCRdb, TRBD1, cannot be confirmed without DNA. There are 14 residues in the CDR3. Germline CDR1 reads SGHTA; CDR2 reads FQGTGA. The CDR3 sequence: CASSTGGAGQPQHF.

The chain couples TRBV27 to TRBJ2-1; lacking DNA, the TRBD1 call made by TCRdb goes unchecked. CDR3 length equals 18 residues. CDR1 MNHEY and CDR2 SMNVEV come from the germline V gene (reference sequence). This chain's CDR3 is CASSFLRGGLGGYNEQFF.

This chain links TRBV7-2 with TRBJ2-1; without DNA, the TCRdb call of TRBD1 cannot be checked. Germline V lookup: CDR1 SGHTA, CDR2 FQGNSA. This CDR3 is 16 amino acids long. This CDR3 is CASSLVPGQGDNEQFF.

The rearrangement joins TRBV5-1 to TRBJ2-2. CDR1 is SGHRS and CDR2 is YFSETQ in the germline V gene. CDR3 size: 14 residues. The CDR3 sequence: CASSLSGNTGELFF. The complete variable domain, with remaining parts taken from reference TRBV5-1 and TRBJ2-2, reads KAGVTQTPRYLIKTRGQQVTLSCSPISGHRSVSWYQQTPGQGLQFLFEYFSETQRNKGNFPGRFSGRQFSNSRSEMNVSTLELGDSALYLCASSLSGNTGELFFGEGSRLTVL.

This sequence joins TRBV12-3 or TRBV12-4 and TRBJ1-1; the TCRdb D gene call, TRBD1, has no DNA to confirm it. This CDR3 has 13 amino acids. CDR3 sequence reads: CASSPGQVTEAFF.

The chain carries TRBV9 and TRBJ1-1. The CDR3 loop spans 13 amino acids. Germline CDR1 is SGDLS and CDR2 is YYNGEE. The CDR3 region is CASSRGSGTEAFF.

The rearrangement uses TRBV7-2 and TRBJ2-3; TCRdb lists TRBD2, though no DNA is available to test this call. The CDR3 totals 15 residues. Germline-derived CDR1 and CDR2 are SGHTA and FQGNSA. The CDR3: CASSLDGRVTDTQYF.

This chain joins TRBV20-1 and TRBJ2-1. The length of the CDR3 is 14 residues. Per the germline V gene, CDR1 is DFQATT and CDR2 is SNEGSKA (reference sequence). This CDR3 reads CSYQDGGSYNEQFF.

The rearrangement uses TRBV7-2 and TRBJ1-5; as DNA is missing, the TRBD1 call by TCRdb cannot be tested. The germline V gene has CDR1 SGHTA and CDR2 FQGNSA. The CDR3 sequence is 16 residues long. The CDR3: CASSLEGAGFNQPQHF.

The rearrangement links TRBV5-1 to TRBJ2-5. Germline CDR1 reads SGHRS; CDR2 reads YFSETQ. CDR3 size: 14 residues. The CDR3 protein is CASSLERREETQYF.

This sequence joins TRBV18 and TRBJ2-1. Germline values: CDR1 KGHSH, CDR2 LQKENI. The CDR3 is made up of 15 amino acids. CDR3 region: CASSTGLSSYNEQFF.

V and J are TRBV7-9 and TRBJ1-2; lacking DNA, the TRBD1 call made by TCRdb goes unchecked. The CDR3 covers 16 residues. Germline loops: CDR1 SEHNR, CDR2 FQNEAQ (reference sequence). The CDR3 sequence is CASSSGTGTTNYGYTF.